This is a list of T cell receptor beta chains from one sample in a study of blood T cell repertoires in COVID-19. Sequencing was performed with immunoSEQ multiplex PCR; in TCRdb, only in-frame clones are kept and a portion is missing. The sample has some 220,000 clones; 83% are singletons. The specimen was peripheral blood. These receptors all come from a human donor in a cohort sampled during active COVID-19. Each CDR3 is given with its conserved first and last residue. D genes are given only for firm matches. The size entry is marked missing in some rows and otherwise reads once, few, many or a size class.

J gene | D gene | V gene | clone size | CDR3 DNA | CDR3 protein
TRBJ1-5 | . | TRBV30 | . | TGTGCCTGGAGTGTTAGGAGTGGGGGGGTAGGGCCCCAGCATTTT | CAWSVRSGGVGPQHF
TRBJ1-1 | TRBD1 | TRBV7-9 | . | TGTGCCAGCAGCTTCCCGGACAGGCCCGAGACTGAAGCTTTCTTT | CASSFPDRPETEAFF
TRBJ2-2 | . | TRBV7-6 | . | TGTGCCAGCAGCTTAGGAGGAACAGGGTCCGGGGAGCTGTTTTTT | CASSLGGTGSGELFF
TRBJ1-5 | . | TRBV6-5 | once | TGTGCCAGCGGTCCTCCAGGTCAGCCCCAGCATTTT | CASGPPGQPQHF
TRBJ1-2 | . | TRBV20-1 | . | TGCAGTGCTACAGGGGACGGGGGCTACACCTTC | CSATGDGGYTF
TRBJ1-4 | TRBD1 | TRBV5-5 | few | TGTGCCAGCAGCACCGGGACAGCAAATGAAAAACTGTTTTTT | CASSTGTANEKLFF
TRBJ2-5 | TRBD1 | TRBV2 | . | TGTGCCAGCAGGCCCTCAGGGGGAGAGACCCAGTACTTC | CASRPSGGETQYF
TRBJ1-1 | . | TRBV27 | . | TGTGCCAGCAGTTACGGGGTAGGGACTGAAGCTTTCTTT | CASSYGVGTEAFF
TRBJ2-5 | TRBD1 | TRBV5-4 | . | TGTGCCAGCAGCCTGGACAGGGCGCAACAAGAGACCCAGTACTTC | CASSLDRAQQETQYF
TRBJ2-3 | . | TRBV10-3 | few | TGTGCCATCAGTGAATTAGCGACCGAGGGAGATACGCAGTATTTT | CAISELATEGDTQYF
TRBJ2-2 | TRBD1 | TRBV29-1 | . | TGCAGCGTCATAGGACAGGGGGCGCATCCCGGGGAGCTGTTTTTT | CSVIGQGAHPGELFF
TRBJ2-3 | . | TRBV24-1 | . | TGTGCCACCAGTGATACGACAGGTATCAGCACAGATACGCAGTATTTT | CATSDTTGISTDTQYF
TRBJ2-2 | . | TRBV11-3 | . | TGTGCCAGCAGCTTGGGCGGGGTTAACACCGGGGAGCTGTTTTTT | CASSLGGVNTGELFF